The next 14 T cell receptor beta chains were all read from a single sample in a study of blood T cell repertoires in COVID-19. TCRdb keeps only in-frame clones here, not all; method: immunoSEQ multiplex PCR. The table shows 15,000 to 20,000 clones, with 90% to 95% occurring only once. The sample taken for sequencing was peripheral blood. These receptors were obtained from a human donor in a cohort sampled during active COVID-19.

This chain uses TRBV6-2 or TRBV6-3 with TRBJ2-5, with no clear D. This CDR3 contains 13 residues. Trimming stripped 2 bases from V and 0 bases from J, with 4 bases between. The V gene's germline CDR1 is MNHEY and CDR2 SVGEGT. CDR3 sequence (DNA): TGTGCCAGCAGTTACGACTACCAAGAGACCCAGTACTTC. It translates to CASSYDYQETQYF.

DNA for the CDR3: TGTGCCAGCAGTTTACCGGGATTCTACGAGCAGTACTTC. Amino acid sequence: CASSLPGFYEQYF. This chain joins TRBV12-3 or TRBV12-4 and TRBJ2-7; weak D call: TRBD2 (5 bases). The V and J ends lost 2 bases and 3 bases respectively, with 8 bases between them. The CDR3 consists of 13 residues.

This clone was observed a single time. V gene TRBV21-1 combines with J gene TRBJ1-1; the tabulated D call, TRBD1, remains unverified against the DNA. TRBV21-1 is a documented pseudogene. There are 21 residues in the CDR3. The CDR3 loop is CASSKKDPSWGRDGLNTEAFF. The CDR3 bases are TGTGCCAGCAGCAAAAAGGACCCAAGCTGGGGGCGCGACGGACTGAACACTGAAGCTTTCTTT.

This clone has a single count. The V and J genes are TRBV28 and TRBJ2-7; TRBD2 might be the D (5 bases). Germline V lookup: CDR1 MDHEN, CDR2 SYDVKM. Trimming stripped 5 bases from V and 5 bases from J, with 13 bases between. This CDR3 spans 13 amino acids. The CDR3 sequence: CASSPRTGNEQYF. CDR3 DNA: TGTGCCAGCAGTCCACGGACGGGAAACGAGCAGTACTTC.

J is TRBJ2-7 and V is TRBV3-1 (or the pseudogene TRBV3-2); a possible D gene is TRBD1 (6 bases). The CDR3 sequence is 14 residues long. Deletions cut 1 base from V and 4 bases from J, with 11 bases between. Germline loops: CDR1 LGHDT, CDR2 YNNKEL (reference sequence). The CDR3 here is CASSQVQGMYEQYF. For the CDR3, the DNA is TGTGCCAGCAGCCAAGTGCAGGGGATGTACGAGCAGTACTTC.

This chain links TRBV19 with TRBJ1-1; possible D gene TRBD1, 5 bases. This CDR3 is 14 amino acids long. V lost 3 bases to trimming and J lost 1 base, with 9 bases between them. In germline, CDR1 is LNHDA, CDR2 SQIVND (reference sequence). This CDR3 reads CASSIWGGNTEAFF. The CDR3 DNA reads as TGTGCCAGTAGTATTTGGGGGGGGAACACTGAAGCTTTCTTT.

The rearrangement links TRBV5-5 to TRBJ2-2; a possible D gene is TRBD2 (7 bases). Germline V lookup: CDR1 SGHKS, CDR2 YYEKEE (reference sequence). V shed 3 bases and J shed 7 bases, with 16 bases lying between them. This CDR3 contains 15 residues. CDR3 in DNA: TGTGCCAGCAGCTGGGGAGGGACAACATACGGGGAGCTGTTTTTT. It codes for CASSWGGTTYGELFF.

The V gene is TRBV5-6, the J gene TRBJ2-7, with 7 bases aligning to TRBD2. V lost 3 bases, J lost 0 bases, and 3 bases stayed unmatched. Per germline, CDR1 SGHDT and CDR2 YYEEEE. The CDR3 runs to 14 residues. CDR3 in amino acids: CASSWQRGSYEQYF. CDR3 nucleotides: TGTGCCAGCAGCTGGCAGCGGGGCTCCTACGAGCAGTACTTC.

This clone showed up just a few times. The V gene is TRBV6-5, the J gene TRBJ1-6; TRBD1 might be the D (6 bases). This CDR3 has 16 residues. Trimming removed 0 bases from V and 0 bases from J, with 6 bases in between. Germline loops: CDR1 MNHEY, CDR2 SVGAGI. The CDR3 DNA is TGTGCCAGCAGTTACTCAGGGGGCTCCTATAATTCACCCCTCCACTTT. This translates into CASSYSGGSYNSPLHF.

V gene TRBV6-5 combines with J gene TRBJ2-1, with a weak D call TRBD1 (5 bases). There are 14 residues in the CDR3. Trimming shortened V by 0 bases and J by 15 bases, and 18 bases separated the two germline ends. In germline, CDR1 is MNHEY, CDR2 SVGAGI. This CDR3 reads CASSYSGQGRKTFF. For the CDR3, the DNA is TGTGCCAGCAGTTACTCGGGGCAGGGTAGGAAGACGTTCTTC.

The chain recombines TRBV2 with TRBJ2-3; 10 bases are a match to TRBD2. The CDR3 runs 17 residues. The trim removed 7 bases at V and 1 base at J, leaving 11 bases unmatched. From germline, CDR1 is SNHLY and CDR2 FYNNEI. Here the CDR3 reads CASTHGEAGGRTDTQYF. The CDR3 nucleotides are TGTGCCAGCACCCACGGGGAAGCGGGGGGGCGCACAGATACGCAGTATTTT.

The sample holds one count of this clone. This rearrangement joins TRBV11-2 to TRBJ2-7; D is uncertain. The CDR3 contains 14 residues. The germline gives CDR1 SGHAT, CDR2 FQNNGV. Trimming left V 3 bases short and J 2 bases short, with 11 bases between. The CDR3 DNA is TGTGCCAGCAGCTTGAACAGAGATACCTACGAGCAGTACTTC. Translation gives CASSLNRDTYEQYF.

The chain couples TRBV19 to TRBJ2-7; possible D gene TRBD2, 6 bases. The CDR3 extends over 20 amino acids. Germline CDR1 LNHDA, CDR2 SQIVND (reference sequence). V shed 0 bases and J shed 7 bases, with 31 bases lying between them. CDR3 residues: CASSIDRRGCEDTAGREQYF. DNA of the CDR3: TGTGCCAGTAGTATAGATAGAAGGGGATGTGAGGACACCGCAGGGAGGGAGCAGTACTTC.

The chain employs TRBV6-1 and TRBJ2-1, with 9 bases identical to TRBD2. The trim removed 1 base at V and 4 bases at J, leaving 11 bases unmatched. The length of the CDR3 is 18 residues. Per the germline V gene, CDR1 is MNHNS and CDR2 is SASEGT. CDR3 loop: CASSEEAAGGSGYNEQFF. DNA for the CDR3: TGTGCCAGCAGTGAAGAAGCAGCGGGGGGATCGGGGTACAATGAGCAGTTCTTC.